The 12 T cell receptor beta chains in this list originate from one sample, sequenced in a study of blood T cells in healthy people across ages. With a J-beta primer mix and a sample-barcoded 5' primer, a second PCR ran about 7 to 12 cycles. From the 5' RACE reads, TCRdb called clonotypes with MiXCR, one entry per CDR3 protein. The sample lists approximately 490,000 distinct CDR3 sequences, 20% to 30% seen once, with around 10% in the top ten. In addition, the sample was reused for a study of T cells of mothers and their children.

Material: blood. The receptor source for this set is a boy younger than 18 in good health.

In this sample, this clonotype turned up a few times. The chain carries TRBV27 and TRBJ1-2; 11 nucleotides match TRBD1. This CDR3 spans 13 amino acids. V shed 6 bases, J shed 8 bases, and the junction held 5 bases outside the gene matches. Germline V gives CDR1 MNHEY, CDR2 SMNVEV (reference sequence). DNA for the CDR3: TGTGCCAGCAGGACCGGGACAGGGGGAGGCTACACCTTC. It is translated as CASRTGTGGGYTF.

This clonotype was detected only once. The CDR3 nucleotides read TGTGCCAGCAGCGTCGCGGGGTCAACATTGGGCTACACCTTC. Its protein product is CASSVAGSTLGYTF. The chain carries TRBV28 and TRBJ1-2; D gene ambiguous. This CDR3 comprises 14 residues. Germline CDR1 and CDR2: MDHEN and SYDVKM. With 6 bases removed from V and 8 bases from J, the gap between germline ends came to 19 bases.

The V call is TRBV27, the J call TRBJ1-1; TRBD1 matches at 8 bases. CDR1 is MNHEY, CDR2 SMNVEV, per germline (reference sequence). Unmatched junction bases numbered 4, after V lost 3 bases and J lost 1 base. CDR3 size: 15 residues. The CDR3 spells CASSFPGQANTEAFF. The CDR3 nucleotides read TGTGCCAGCAGTTTTCCGGGACAGGCGAACACTGAAGCTTTCTTT.

The genes are TRBV4-2 and TRBJ2-1; D ambiguous. V was cut by 4 bases and J by 5 bases, with 9 bases left in between. The CDR3 sequence is 13 residues long. Germline CDR1 reads LGHNA; CDR2 reads YNFKEQ. The DNA of the CDR3 is TGTGCCAGCAGCCCCTACCTTAACAATGAGCAGTTCTTC. Its protein product is CASSPYLNNEQFF.

This clonotype was recorded a few times. V is TRBV2 and J is TRBJ2-5; 11 bases line up with TRBD2. The DNA end lines up better with TRBJ2-1; the J call may be wrong. Germline lookup yields CDR1 SNHLY and CDR2 FYNNEI. The CDR3 totals 15 residues. As DNA, the CDR3 is TGTGCCAGCAGGGACCTAGCGGGAGGAGTAAATGAGCAGTTCTTC. This gives the protein CASRDLAGGVNEQFF.

This sequence joins TRBV7-2 and TRBJ1-3, with D hard to call. Germline CDR1 and CDR2: SGHTA and FQGNSA. The length of the CDR3 is 16 residues. Trimming pared 5 bases from V and 0 bases from J, leaving 14 bases between. The CDR3 loop reads CASSLRRGSSGNTIYF. Written as DNA, the CDR3 is TGTGCCAGCAGCCTCCGCCGTGGGAGCTCTGGAAACACCATATATTTT.

The chain joins TRBV18 to TRBJ1-5; D remains unclear. Trimming cost V 3 bases and J 5 bases, with 8 bases left between them. CDR3 length equals 13 residues. CDR1 KGHSH and CDR2 LQKENI come from the germline V gene. In nucleotides, the CDR3 is TGTGCCAGCTCACCCCAGAACGATCAGCCCCAGCATTTT. Its protein is CASSPQNDQPQHF.

The chain recombines TRBV6-2 or TRBV6-3 with TRBJ2-1; D may be TRBD1 (8 bases). The V gene lost 7 bases and the J gene lost 6 bases, with 16 bases spanning the gap. The CDR3 totals 14 residues. In germline, CDR1 is MNHEY, CDR2 SVGEGT. CDR3 sequence (DNA): TGTGCCAGCAACGACAGGGGCGGGGGCAATGAGCAGTTCTTC. Translated, it gives CASNDRGGGNEQFF.

J is TRBJ2-5 and V is TRBV4-1; possible D gene TRBD1, 6 bases. The CDR3 runs to 15 residues. V was shortened by 2 bases and J by 9 bases, with 19 bases between the two germline ends. Germline CDR1 is MGHRA and CDR2 is YSYEKL. The CDR3 is CASSQPGQPELPQYF. The CDR3 DNA sequence: TGCGCCAGCAGCCAACCCGGACAGCCCGAGTTGCCCCAGTACTTC.

The chain carries TRBV28 and TRBJ2-5; tentative D call: TRBD2 (5 bases). The DNA matches TRBJ2-1 better at its end, which makes the J call doubtful. The germline gives CDR1 MDHEN, CDR2 SYDVKM. The CDR3 has 13 amino acids. CDR3 nucleotide sequence: TGTGCCAGCAGGAGGGCCGTAGGCTATGAGCAGTTCTTC. This codes for CASRRAVGYEQFF.

The rearrangement links TRBV4-3 to TRBJ2-7; D call uncertain. Trimming took 0 bases from V and 6 from J, leaving 12 bases between them. Germline V gene lookup returns CDR1 LGHNA and CDR2 YSLEER. The CDR3 has 14 residues. The CDR3 protein is CASSQDSLNGEQYF. CDR3 DNA: TGCGCCAGCAGCCAAGATTCCCTCAACGGCGAGCAGTACTTC.

The genes are TRBV6-1 and TRBJ1-2; TRBD1 matches at 9 bases. J was trimmed by 5 bases and V by 8 bases; bases with no gene match: 9. The germline V gene encodes CDR1 MNHNS and CDR2 SASEGT. CDR3 length: 14 amino acids. The CDR3 sequence: CASPPGQGRYGYTF. In nucleotides, the CDR3 is TGTGCCAGCCCCCCGGGACAGGGAAGATATGGCTACACCTTC.